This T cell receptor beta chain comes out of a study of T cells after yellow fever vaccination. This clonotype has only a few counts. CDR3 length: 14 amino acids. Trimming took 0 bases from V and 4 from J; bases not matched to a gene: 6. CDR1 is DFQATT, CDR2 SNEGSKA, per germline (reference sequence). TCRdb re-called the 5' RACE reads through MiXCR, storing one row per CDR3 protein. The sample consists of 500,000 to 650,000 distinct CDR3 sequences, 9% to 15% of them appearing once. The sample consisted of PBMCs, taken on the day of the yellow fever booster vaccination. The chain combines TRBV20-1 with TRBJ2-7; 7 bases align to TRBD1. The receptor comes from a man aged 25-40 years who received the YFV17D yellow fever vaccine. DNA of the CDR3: TGCAGTGCTAGAGACCGGGACAGACGTTACGAGCAGTACTTC. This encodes CSARDRDRRYEQYF.